The rows below give T cell receptor beta chains drawn from one sample of a study of graft-versus-host responses after intestinal transplantation. Clones were read by immunoSEQ multiplex PCR, and TCRdb kept only the in-frame ones, dropping some. The sample yields approximately 54,000 clones, roughly nine tenths seen once. Here the sequenced sample was PBMCs, taken 662 days after intestinal transplant. The receptors were sampled from a human patient who received an intestinal transplant, so some T cells may come from the graft donor. The CDR3 runs from the conserved cysteine through the conserved F or W. Each record gives: V gene, J gene, clone size, D gene, CDR3 DNA, CDR3 protein. D genes are given only for firm matches. Size is stated for part of the rows, as once, few or many counts, or as a class when the clone is expanded.

>TRBV19|TRBJ2-5|.|.
TGTGCCAGTAGTTCCCGTAGGGCCGAGGGGAAAAGGACCCAGTACTTC
CASSSRRAEGKRTQYF
>TRBV6-5|TRBJ2-7|.|.
TGTGCCAGCAGTTACTCGGAACGGACTGAGCAGTACTTC
CASSYSERTEQYF
>TRBV9|TRBJ1-3|.|TRBD1
TGTGCCAGCAGCGCTTCGGGACAGGGAAACACCATATATTTT
CASSASGQGNTIYF
>TRBV19|TRBJ1-1|.|.
TGTGCCAGTAGTATAGGGGGGCTGCGACTTCTTTCGGGCGACACTGAAGCTTTCTTT
CASSIGGLRLLSGDTEAFF
>TRBV7-3|TRBJ1-6|.|.
TGTGCCAGCAGCTTAAGCGGGAATTCACCCCTCCACTTT
CASSLSGNSPLHF
>TRBV7-9|TRBJ2-7|.|.
TGTGCCAGCAGCTTAGGGGGACACGAGCAGTACTTC
CASSLGGHEQYF
>TRBV18|TRBJ1-1|.|TRBD1
TGTGCCAGCTCACCATCGACAGGGACGGCCGGGAGCACTGAAGCTTTCTTT
CASSPSTGTAGSTEAFF
>TRBV7-2|TRBJ2-7|.|.
TGTGCCAGCAGGCCTAACTTTCCCGACAGCACCTACGAGCAGTACTTC
CASRPNFPDSTYEQYF
>TRBV4-2|TRBJ2-3|.|TRBD1
TGTGCCAGCAGCCAATTCACAGGGGGTAGCACAGATACGCAGTATTTT
CASSQFTGGSTDTQYF
>TRBV11-3|TRBJ1-1|.|.
TGTGCCAGCAGCCCGGGTGCGATTATGAGGAGCACTGAAGCTTTCTTT
CASSPGAIMRSTEAFF
>TRBV7-2|TRBJ2-7|.|.
TGTGCCAGCAGCTTAGGTAGTTATCCGTCCGAGCAGTACTTC
CASSLGSYPSEQYF
>TRBV5-4|TRBJ1-1|.|.
TGTGCCAGCAGCTTGGGTGGAACCATCATGAACACTGAAGCTTTCTTT
CASSLGGTIMNTEAFF
>TRBV7-9|TRBJ1-2|few|.
TGTGCCAGCAGCTTAGAACTTGACCTCTATGGCTACACCTTC
CASSLELDLYGYTF
>TRBV9|TRBJ1-3|.|.
TGTGCCAGCAGCGTAGTAGGAACTGGAAACACCATATATTTT
CASSVVGTGNTIYF
>TRBV5-1|TRBJ1-4|.|.
TGCGCCAGCAGCTTGGGACAGAAAACTAATGAAAAACTGTTTTTT
CASSLGQKTNEKLFF
>TRBV19|TRBJ1-2|.|TRBD1
TGTGCCAGCAGACAGGGTGGCTACACCTTC
CASRQGGYTF
>TRBV10-3|TRBJ1-2|.|.
TGTGCCATCAGTGAGTCTTCGGGAACGGCTCTCGGCTACACCTTC
CAISESSGTALGYTF
>TRBV5-1|TRBJ2-1|once|TRBD1
TGCGCCAGCAGCCCGATACCGGGACAGGGGCGGAATGAGCAGTTCTTC
CASSPIPGQGRNEQFF
>TRBV23-1|TRBJ2-5|.|.
TGCGCCAGCAGTCACCCCCCAGGCAGGGGATGGGAGACCCAGTACTTC
CASSHPPGRGWETQYF
>TRBV19|TRBJ1-2|.|TRBD1
TGTGCCAGTAGTATATCCCACAGGGGTGGTAACTATGGCTACACCTTC
CASSISHRGGNYGYTF
>TRBV29-1|TRBJ2-1|.|TRBD1
TGCAGCGTTTTTAGGGGGGACAGGGGCCTGGATGAGCAGTTCTTC
CSVFRGDRGLDEQFF
>TRBV11-2|TRBJ2-7|.|.
TGTGCCAGCAGCAAGTACAGGGACGACGAGCAGTACTTC
CASSKYRDDEQYF
>TRBV6-1|TRBJ1-6|.|TRBD1
TGTGCCAGCACCACGGGGGGACAGGGGAATTCACCCCTCCACTTT
CASTTGGQGNSPLHF
>TRBV11-2|TRBJ2-7|.|TRBD2
TGTGCCAGCAGCTTTATTCCTAGCGGGGACTACGAGCAGTACTTC
CASSFIPSGDYEQYF
>TRBV6-5|TRBJ1-1|.|TRBD1
TGTGCCAGCCAGGGGGGGACTGAAGCTTTCTTT
CASQGGTEAFF
>TRBV4-1|TRBJ2-1|once|.
TGCGCCAGCAGCCAGACCCGGGTCTATTCCTACAATGAGCAGTTCTTC
CASSQTRVYSYNEQFF
>TRBV10-2|TRBJ1-5|.|.
TGCGCCAGCAGTGAGCAGGGTGCCAGCAATCAGCCCCAGCATTTT
CASSEQGASNQPQHF
>TRBV18|TRBJ2-3|.|TRBD1
TGTGCCGGCTCACCACGGGCCTCCGGGACAGGGGGTACAGATACGCAGTATTTT
CAGSPRASGTGGTDTQYF
>TRBV19|TRBJ2-2|.|.
TGTGCCAGTAGTGCCCCTGGAGGAAACACCGGGGAGCTGTTTTTT
CASSAPGGNTGELFF
>TRBV14|TRBJ2-6|.|.
TGTGCCAGCAGCTCTGGGGCCAACGTCCTGACTTTC
CASSSGANVLTF
>TRBV6-1|TRBJ2-7|.|.
TGTGCCAGCGCGAACAGGGGAGGGTACGAGCAGTACTTC
CASANRGGYEQYF
>TRBV6-5|TRBJ2-1|.|TRBD2
TGTGCCAGCAGTTACTCTCCGCGGGGGGTTTACAATGAGCAGTTCTTC
CASSYSPRGVYNEQFF
>TRBV10-3|TRBJ1-5|.|.
TGTGCCATCAGTGAGACGGTTAGCAATCAGCCCCAGCATTTT
CAISETVSNQPQHF
>TRBV18|TRBJ2-7|.|.
TGTGCCAGCTCACAATCCCCGGGAAACTACGAGCAGTACTTC
CASSQSPGNYEQYF
>TRBV7-3|TRBJ2-3|.|.
TGTGCCAGCAGCTTAGTTCCAGAACTCACAGATACGCAGTATTTT
CASSLVPELTDTQYF
>TRBV21-1|TRBJ1-2|.|.
TGTGCCAGCAGCAAATCAGATGGCTACACCTTC
CASSKSDGYTF
>TRBV6-1|TRBJ2-5|once|.
TGTGCCAGCAGTGACCCAGGGGAAAAGACCCAGTACTTC
CASSDPGEKTQYF
>TRBV9|TRBJ2-5|.|.
TGTGCCAGCAGCGTAGAGGCGACAGTCCAAGAGACCCAGTACTTC
CASSVEATVQETQYF
>TRBV9|TRBJ2-3|.|TRBD2
TGTGCCAGCAGCGAGCGGGGGGGCCGGGCAGATACGCAGTATTTT
CASSERGGRADTQYF
>TRBV5-1|TRBJ1-4|.|.
TGCGCCAGCAGCTTGGAAAGTTCGGCAGGATATGAAAAACTGTTTTTT
CASSLESSAGYEKLFF
>TRBV19|TRBJ2-1|.|.
TGTGCCAGTATGGATCCCAGGGGGGGGCGGAATGAGCAGTTCTTC
CASMDPRGGRNEQFF
>TRBV15|TRBJ1-5|once|.
TGTGCCACCAGCAGGGATGGGGGTGGGGATCAGCCCCAGCATTTT
CATSRDGGGDQPQHF
>TRBV13|TRBJ1-1|.|.
TGTGCCAGCAGCTCAGATTTCAACAGGGCAGAAGCTTTCTTT
CASSSDFNRAEAFF